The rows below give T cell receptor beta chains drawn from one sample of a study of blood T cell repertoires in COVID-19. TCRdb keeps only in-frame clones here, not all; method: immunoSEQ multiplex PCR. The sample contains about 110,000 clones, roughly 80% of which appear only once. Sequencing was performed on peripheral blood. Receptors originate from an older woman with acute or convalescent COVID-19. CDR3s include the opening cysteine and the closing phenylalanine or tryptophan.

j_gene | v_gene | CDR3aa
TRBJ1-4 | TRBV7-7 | CASSLQGAGGEKLFF
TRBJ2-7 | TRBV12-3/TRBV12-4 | CASRGQGAVEQYF
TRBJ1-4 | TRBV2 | CASARGLNEKLFF
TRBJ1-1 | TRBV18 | CASSPPLSVQGNTEAFF
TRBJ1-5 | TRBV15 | CATANRERNQPQHF
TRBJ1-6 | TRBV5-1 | CASSLTFLSPLHF
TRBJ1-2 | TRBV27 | CASSPGRGLGGYTF
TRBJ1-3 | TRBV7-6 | CASSLMTSLGTGAGNTIYF
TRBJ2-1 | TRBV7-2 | CASSLRVKRLSSYNEQFF
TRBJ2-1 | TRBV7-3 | CASSSDPGPANEQFF
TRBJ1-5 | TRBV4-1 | CASRSTEYSNQPQHF
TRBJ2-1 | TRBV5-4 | CASSFRIANYNEQFF
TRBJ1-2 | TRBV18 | CASSVDTNYGYTF
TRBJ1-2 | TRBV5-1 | CASSLGQGTRGYTF
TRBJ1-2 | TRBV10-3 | CAISDSNYGYTF
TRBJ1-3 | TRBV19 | CASSSLGGTSGNTIYF
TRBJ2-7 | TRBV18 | CASSPGLSGGAVEQYF
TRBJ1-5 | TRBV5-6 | CASSYSGQPQHF
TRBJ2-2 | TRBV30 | CAWSGKGQGNTGELFF
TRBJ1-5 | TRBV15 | CATSRGPPGDQPQHF
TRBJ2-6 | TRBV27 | CASRRGIDSGANVLTF
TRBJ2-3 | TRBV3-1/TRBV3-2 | CASSSGQILDTQYF
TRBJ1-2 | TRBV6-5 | CASSYDRSYGYTF
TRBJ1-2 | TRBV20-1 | CSASPSVGYTF
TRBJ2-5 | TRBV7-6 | CASTPGMAAEYQETQYF
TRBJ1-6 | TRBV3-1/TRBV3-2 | CASHSRDTYNSPLHF
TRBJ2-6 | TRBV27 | CASQSFGVSGANVLTF
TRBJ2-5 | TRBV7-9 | CASSKQVRETQYF
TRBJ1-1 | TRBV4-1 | CASSQVSGGPIPAFF
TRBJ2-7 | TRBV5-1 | CASSLGRSGGDEQYF
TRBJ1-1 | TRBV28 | CASSSGQRNTEAFF
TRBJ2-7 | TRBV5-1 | CASSLGGQGYYEQYF
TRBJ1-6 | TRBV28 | CASVPSRGRYSPLHF
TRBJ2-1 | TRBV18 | CASSPSSGGANNEQFF
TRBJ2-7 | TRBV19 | CASTKGQVGSEQYF
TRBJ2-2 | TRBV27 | CASSLAGGRAGELFF
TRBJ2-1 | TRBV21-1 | CASSKCLLAGVVYNEQFF
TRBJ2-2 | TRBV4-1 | CASSQSGWDTGELFF
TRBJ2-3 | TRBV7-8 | CASKSGITDTQYF
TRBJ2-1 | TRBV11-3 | CASSFSHTDNEQFF
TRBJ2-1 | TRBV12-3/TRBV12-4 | CASSRPPGDVQFF
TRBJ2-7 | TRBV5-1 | CASSVGRATSYEQYF
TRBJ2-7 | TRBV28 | CASSQRTGIYEQYF
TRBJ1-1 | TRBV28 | CASSWARGLEEAFF
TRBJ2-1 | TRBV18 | CASSPGLVGGPYNEQFF
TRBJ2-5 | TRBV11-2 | CASSLEGRTQETQYF
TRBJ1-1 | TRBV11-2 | CASSTRTEEAFF
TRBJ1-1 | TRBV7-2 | CASSRDRSNTEAFF